A selection of T cell receptor beta chains follows, all from one sample in a study of T cells after yellow fever vaccination. TCRdb itself ran the 5' RACE reads through MiXCR, one entry per CDR3 protein. The top ten hold 1.1% of the sample, which has 250,000 or so distinct CDR3 sequences, roughly 6.2% seen once. The sequencing here drew on CD4+ T cells sorted from PBMCs, taken on the day of the yellow fever booster vaccination. The receptors here all came from a young man who received the YFV17D yellow fever vaccine. CDR3s include the opening cysteine and the closing phenylalanine or tryptophan. A D gene is named only where the DNA matches it firmly. Only part of the rows carry a size: once, few, many, or a class if the clone is expanded.

d_gene	abundance	v_gene	len	j_gene	CDR3nt	CDR3aa
.	few	TRBV5-4	15	TRBJ2-3	TGTGCCAGCAGCTTGGTTGGGGCTTGGGCAGATACGCAGTATTTT	CASSLVGAWADTQYF
TRBD2	few	TRBV5-1	15	TRBJ2-2	TGCGCCAGCAGACGGGAGGGCCTTAACACCGGGGAGCTGTTTTTT	CASRREGLNTGELFF
.	.	TRBV5-5	14	TRBJ1-1	TGTGCCAGCAGCTTGGCGGTCGCTGGGTCTGAAGCTTTCTTT	CASSLAVAGSEAFF
.	many	TRBV7-2	11	TRBJ2-1	TGTGCCAGCAGCTTAGTTAGTGAGCAGTTCTTC	CASSLVSEQFF
.	many	TRBV27	14	TRBJ2-2	TGTGCCAGCAGATTGGTCGCGAACACCGGGGAGCTGTTTTTT	CASRLVANTGELFF
.	many	TRBV5-1	14	TRBJ2-3	TGCGCCAGCAGCTTCCTATCTAGCACAGATACGCAGTATTTT	CASSFLSSTDTQYF
.	few	TRBV20-1	13	TRBJ2-5	TGCAGTGCTAGTAGGCGGGACCTCGAGACCCAGTACTTC	CSASRRDLETQYF
.	few	TRBV12-5	12	TRBJ1-1	TGTGCTAGTGGACGGGACATAAGCGAAGCTTTCTTT	CASGRDISEAFF
.	.	TRBV9	15	TRBJ2-1	TGTGCCAGCAGCCAGGGGTCTTGGAAATACAATGAGCAGTTCTTC	CASSQGSWKYNEQFF
.	many	TRBV29-1	11	TRBJ2-7	TGCAGCGCCCAGATTAACCAACGGCAGTACTTC	CSAQINQRQYF
.	many	TRBV7-6	18	TRBJ2-5	TGTGCCAGCAGCTTATCGGCAGGGAAGGGTAGAAAGAAAGAGACCCAGTACTTC	CASSLSAGKGRKKETQYF
TRBD2	few	TRBV6-1	15	TRBJ2-7	TGTGCCAGCATGGGTAGCGGGCTAGGAGACGGCGAGCAGTACTTC	CASMGSGLGDGEQYF
.	many	TRBV20-1	13	TRBJ1-2	TGCAGTGCTAGGACAGCTCTACTTTCTGGCTACACCTTC	CSARTALLSGYTF
.	few	TRBV12-3/TRBV12-4	14	TRBJ1-2	TGTGCCAGCAGACCAACCCTAGGACACTATGGCTACACCTTC	CASRPTLGHYGYTF
TRBD2	many	TRBV5-1	15	TRBJ2-5	TGCGCCAGCAGCCGGACTAGCGGGAGTGGTGAGACCCAGTACTTC	CASSRTSGSGETQYF
.	few	TRBV5-1	14	TRBJ2-3	TGCGCCAGCAGCTTGGCACCCTCCGTAGATACGCAGTATTTT	CASSLAPSVDTQYF
.	few	TRBV3-1	14	TRBJ2-7	TGTGCCAGCAGCCATAGCTCCCCCGGGAGAGAGCAGTACTTC	CASSHSSPGREQYF
.	many	TRBV7-9	13	TRBJ2-4	TGTGCCAGCAGTCCTCCTACCAAAAACATTCAGTACTTC	CASSPPTKNIQYF
.	few	TRBV12-3/TRBV12-4	16	TRBJ1-4	TGTGCCAGCAGACCCGGGACACTTACAACTAATGAAAAACTGTTTTTT	CASRPGTLTTNEKLFF
TRBD1	many	TRBV7-9	16	TRBJ1-5	TGTGCCAGCAGCTCGTCCCCCGGGACAGGAAAGAGCCCCCAGCATTTT	CASSSSPGTGKSPQHF
TRBD1	.	TRBV7-2	14	TRBJ2-7	TGTGCCAGCAGCCCCGGACAGGCGTACTACGAGCAGTACTTC	CASSPGQAYYEQYF
TRBD2	many	TRBV3-1	19	TRBJ2-2	TGTGCCAGCAGAGGCCGCGTGAATAGCGGGACATCGAACACCGGGGAGCTGTTTTTT	CASRGRVNSGTSNTGELFF
TRBD1	.	TRBV7-9	17	TRBJ1-1	TGTGCCAGCAGCAGCGGGACAGGGGTAAGGCTGAACACTGAAGCTTTCTTT	CASSSGTGVRLNTEAFF
.	many	TRBV5-6	14	TRBJ1-2	TGTGCCAGCAGCTTCACTGGGGTAGGGAGCGGCTACACCTTC	CASSFTGVGSGYTF
TRBD2	few	TRBV24-1	13	TRBJ2-1	TGTGCCACCAGTGAGCTAGCGGGAGATGGGCAGTTCTTC	CATSELAGDGQFF
TRBD2	.	TRBV29-1	14	TRBJ2-7	TGCAGCGTTAAGAGTTCTAGCGGCCCCTACGAGCAGTACTTC	CSVKSSSGPYEQYF
TRBD1	many	TRBV5-1	13	TRBJ2-7	TGCGCCAGCACCGACAGGGTGAGGTTCGAGCAGTACTTC	CASTDRVRFEQYF
TRBD1	few	TRBV18	15	TRBJ1-1	TGTGCCAGCTCACCGGGACAGGGGGTAAGGACTGAAGCTTTCTTT	CASSPGQGVRTEAFF
.	.	TRBV2	15	TRBJ1-4	TGTGCCAGCAGCCACGGGCCGCTACGCCAGGAAAAACTGTTTTTT	CASSHGPLRQEKLFF
.	.	TRBV6-5	14	TRBJ2-7	TGTGCCAGCAGTTACCTTCGGGACTCCTACGAGCAGTACTTC	CASSYLRDSYEQYF
.	many	TRBV27	11	TRBJ1-2	TGTGCCAGCAGCGAGCTGTGTGGCTACACCTTC	CASSELCGYTF
.	many	TRBV15	11	TRBJ2-7	TGTGCCACCAGCAGAGATTCGGAGCAGTACTTC	CATSRDSEQYF
.	.	TRBV5-4	14	TRBJ2-7	TGTGCCAGCAGCCCGGACATTTTAACCTACGAGCAGTACTTC	CASSPDILTYEQYF
TRBD2	many	TRBV5-1	14	TRBJ2-5	TGCGCCAGCAGCCCGACTAGCGTCCAAGAGACCCAGTACTTC	CASSPTSVQETQYF
.	many	TRBV28	14	TRBJ2-2	TGTGCCAGCAGTACCGGGACAAACACCGGGGAGCTGTTTTTT	CASSTGTNTGELFF
.	.	TRBV6-1	16	TRBJ1-3	TGTGCCAGCAGTGAAGGGCGACAGAACTCTGGAAACACCATATATTTT	CASSEGRQNSGNTIYF
.	many	TRBV6-1	14	TRBJ2-2	TGTGCCAGCAGTAGAGCCCGGGGTTTCGGGGAGCTGTTTTTT	CASSRARGFGELFF
TRBD2	.	TRBV10-3	16	TRBJ2-7	TGTGCCGCCGGGGGGGGAGAACCTAATTTCTCCTACGAGCAGTACTTC	CAAGGGEPNFSYEQYF
.	.	TRBV3-1	12	TRBJ2-7	TGTGCCAGCAGCCAAGTTGTCCACGAGCAGTACTTC	CASSQVVHEQYF
.	few	TRBV28	15	TRBJ2-7	TGTGCCAGCAGCCTAGACTTATCAGGACGGCGGGAGCAGTACTTC	CASSLDLSGRREQYF